The rows below give T cell receptor beta chains drawn from one sample of a study of cytomegalovirus exposure and HLA in healthy donors. Measured with immunoSEQ multiplex PCR; TCRdb has only the in-frame clones, and not every one. The sample has approximately 150,000 clones; approximately 78% are singletons. Sequencing was performed on PBMCs. The source is a man aged 18 to 29 in good health and CMV-seropositive. CDR3s include the opening cysteine and the closing phenylalanine or tryptophan. Fields, in order: V gene, J gene, clone size, CDR3 length, D gene, CDR3 DNA, CDR3 protein. A D gene is named only where the DNA matches it firmly. Rows give clone size only sometimes, using once, few, many, or a class for an expanded clone.

V gene: TRBV11-2
J gene: TRBJ2-7
clone size: NA
CDR3 length: 15
D gene: TRBD2
CDR3 DNA: TGTGCCAGCAGCCCCTGGACTAGCGGGAGCGGAGAGCAGTACTTC
CDR3 protein: CASSPWTSGSGEQYF

V gene: TRBV5-1
J gene: TRBJ2-1
clone size: few
CDR3 length: 13
D gene: NA
CDR3 DNA: TGCGCCAGCAGCCTACTCTCGCCCAATGAGCAGTTCTTC
CDR3 protein: CASSLLSPNEQFF

V gene: TRBV7-9
J gene: TRBJ2-2
clone size: NA
CDR3 length: 16
D gene: NA
CDR3 DNA: TGTGCCAGCAGCTTAGGGCAGACAGCGAACACCGGGGAGCTGTTTTTT
CDR3 protein: CASSLGQTANTGELFF

V gene: TRBV10-3
J gene: TRBJ2-5
clone size: few
CDR3 length: 12
D gene: TRBD1
CDR3 DNA: TGTGCCACCTGGGACAGCCAAGAGACCCAGTACTTC
CDR3 protein: CATWDSQETQYF

V gene: TRBV4-1
J gene: TRBJ2-5
clone size: NA
CDR3 length: 17
D gene: TRBD2
CDR3 DNA: TGCGCCAGCAGCCACACGACCCCCGGGACTACTAGTGAGACCCAGTACTTC
CDR3 protein: CASSHTTPGTTSETQYF

V gene: TRBV19
J gene: TRBJ2-2
clone size: once
CDR3 length: 16
D gene: TRBD2
CDR3 DNA: TGTGCCAGTAGTATAGTGGCGGGAGCGAACACCGGGGAGCTGTTTTTT
CDR3 protein: CASSIVAGANTGELFF

V gene: TRBV27
J gene: TRBJ1-1
clone size: NA
CDR3 length: 14
D gene: NA
CDR3 DNA: TGTGCCAGCAGTTACATTAGCAAGAACACTGAAGCTTTCTTT
CDR3 protein: CASSYISKNTEAFF

V gene: TRBV11-2
J gene: TRBJ2-7
clone size: NA
CDR3 length: 16
D gene: TRBD2
CDR3 DNA: TGTGCCAGCAGCTCCGGGACTAGCGGGAGTGCATACGAGCAGTACTTC
CDR3 protein: CASSSGTSGSAYEQYF

V gene: TRBV27
J gene: TRBJ2-5
clone size: NA
CDR3 length: 16
D gene: NA
CDR3 DNA: TGTGCCAGCAGTCTATATTCCCTACAGGGAGAAGAGACCCAGTACTTC
CDR3 protein: CASSLYSLQGEETQYF

V gene: TRBV29-1
J gene: TRBJ2-7
clone size: NA
CDR3 length: 19
D gene: TRBD2
CDR3 DNA: TGCAGCGTTGAAGATCCCCCGGGACTAGCGAGCTTGGGACCCTACGAGCAGTACTTC
CDR3 protein: CSVEDPPGLASLGPYEQYF

V gene: TRBV5-4
J gene: TRBJ1-2
clone size: NA
CDR3 length: 13
D gene: NA
CDR3 DNA: TGTGCCAGCAGCCTCAGGGTTGAAAATGGCTACACCTTC
CDR3 protein: CASSLRVENGYTF

V gene: TRBV5-8
J gene: TRBJ2-5
clone size: NA
CDR3 length: 15
D gene: TRBD2
CDR3 DNA: TGTGCCAGCAGCTCAACCGGGACTAGTCAAGAGACCCAGTACTTC
CDR3 protein: CASSSTGTSQETQYF

V gene: TRBV6-1
J gene: TRBJ1-3
clone size: NA
CDR3 length: 14
D gene: TRBD1
CDR3 DNA: TGTGCCAGCAGTGCGGGACAGCTTGGAAACACCATATATTTT
CDR3 protein: CASSAGQLGNTIYF

V gene: TRBV28
J gene: TRBJ2-5
clone size: few
CDR3 length: 15
D gene: NA
CDR3 DNA: TGTGCCAGCAGTTTATATACAGGGCAGGAGAAGACCCAGTACTTC
CDR3 protein: CASSLYTGQEKTQYF

V gene: TRBV5-6
J gene: TRBJ2-7
clone size: NA
CDR3 length: 12
D gene: NA
CDR3 DNA: TGTGCCAGCAGCTTGCAGGGGTACGAGCAGTACTTC
CDR3 protein: CASSLQGYEQYF

V gene: TRBV28
J gene: TRBJ1-5
clone size: NA
CDR3 length: 13
D gene: NA
CDR3 DNA: TGTGCCAGCAGGACAACGATCAATCAGCCCCAGCATTTT
CDR3 protein: CASRTTINQPQHF

V gene: TRBV5-4
J gene: TRBJ1-1
clone size: NA
CDR3 length: 16
D gene: TRBD1
CDR3 DNA: TGTGCCAGCAGGCAGGGGGTGGACAGGGGGAACACTGAAGCTTTCTTT
CDR3 protein: CASRQGVDRGNTEAFF

V gene: TRBV2
J gene: TRBJ2-1
clone size: NA
CDR3 length: 20
D gene: TRBD1
CDR3 DNA: TGTGCCAGCAGTGAAGCCTACGACAGGGGTCCACTGGCCGACAGGGATGAGCAGTTCTTC
CDR3 protein: CASSEAYDRGPLADRDEQFF

V gene: TRBV10-1
J gene: TRBJ2-1
clone size: NA
CDR3 length: 15
D gene: TRBD1
CDR3 DNA: TGCGCCAGCAGCTCGACAGGGAGCTCCTACAATGAGCAGTTCTTC
CDR3 protein: CASSSTGSSYNEQFF

V gene: TRBV27
J gene: TRBJ1-2
clone size: NA
CDR3 length: 14
D gene: NA
CDR3 DNA: TGTGCCAGCAGTCTCCTCCGGGACACCAGTGGCTACACCTTC
CDR3 protein: CASSLLRDTSGYTF

V gene: TRBV7-9
J gene: TRBJ1-3
clone size: NA
CDR3 length: 15
D gene: TRBD1
CDR3 DNA: TGTGCCAGCAGCTCGACAGGGCTCGGTGGAAACACCATATATTTT
CDR3 protein: CASSSTGLGGNTIYF

V gene: TRBV11-1
J gene: TRBJ2-1
clone size: NA
CDR3 length: 15
D gene: NA
CDR3 DNA: TGTGCCAGCAGCAAACAGGGACGACTGGGAGATGAGCAGTTCTTC
CDR3 protein: CASSKQGRLGDEQFF

V gene: TRBV5-1
J gene: TRBJ2-5
clone size: NA
CDR3 length: 12
D gene: NA
CDR3 DNA: TGCGCCAGCAGCTTCCAGGGGGAGACCCAGTACTTC
CDR3 protein: CASSFQGETQYF

V gene: TRBV7-3
J gene: TRBJ2-7
clone size: NA
CDR3 length: 14
D gene: NA
CDR3 DNA: TGTGCCAGCAGCTTCGGACTGGGGGGATACGAGCAGTACTTC
CDR3 protein: CASSFGLGGYEQYF

V gene: TRBV5-1
J gene: TRBJ2-3
clone size: NA
CDR3 length: 16
D gene: NA
CDR3 DNA: TGCGCCAGCAGCTTGAACTCTAGAATGGTTACAGATACGCAGTATTTT
CDR3 protein: CASSLNSRMVTDTQYF